The subject of this entry is one T cell receptor beta chain. What it binds is unknown. This sample is drawn from a study of long-term antiretroviral therapy in people with HIV. Survey-level resolution applied to immunoSEQ assay v3.0. Some clones are missing from TCRdb's copy, which holds only in-frame ones; the method was immunoSEQ multiplex PCR. Among tens of thousands of clones listed, more than 75% were seen once. Post-ART PBMC samples numbered at least two per donor, and pre-ART ones at least one. This CDR3 contains 15 residues. V dropped 4 bases and J dropped 8; count of bases not matched to a gene: 10. Germline loops: CDR1 SGHNT, CDR2 YYREEE (reference sequence). Findings and caveats of the study: Post-treatment diversity went higher with ART but stayed below transplant donor controls. CDR3 lengths in HIV samples spanned a narrower range than controls.

The V call is TRBV5-4, the J call TRBJ2-1, with 9 nucleotides matching TRBD1. The TCR was taken from a man aged 45 to 65 with HIV. Material: unsorted PBMCs, obtained 2 years after starting antiretroviral therapy. The CDR3 nucleotides are TGTGCCAGCAGCCCCGGGACAGGGAGCGGCGATGAGCAGTTCTTC. The encoded protein is CASSPGTGSGDEQFF.